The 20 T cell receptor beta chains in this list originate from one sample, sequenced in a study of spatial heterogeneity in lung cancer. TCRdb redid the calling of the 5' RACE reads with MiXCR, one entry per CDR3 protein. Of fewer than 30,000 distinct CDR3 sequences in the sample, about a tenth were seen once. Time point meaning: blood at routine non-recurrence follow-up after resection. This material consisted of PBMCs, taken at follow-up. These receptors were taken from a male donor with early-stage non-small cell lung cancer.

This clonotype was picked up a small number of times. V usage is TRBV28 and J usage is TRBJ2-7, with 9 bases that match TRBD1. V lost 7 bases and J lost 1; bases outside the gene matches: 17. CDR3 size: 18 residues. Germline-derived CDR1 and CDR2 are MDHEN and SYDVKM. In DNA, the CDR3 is TGTGCCAGCACCTCAGGCACATGGGACAGGGCTGGGTCCTACGAGCAGTACTTC. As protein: CASTSGTWDRAGSYEQYF.

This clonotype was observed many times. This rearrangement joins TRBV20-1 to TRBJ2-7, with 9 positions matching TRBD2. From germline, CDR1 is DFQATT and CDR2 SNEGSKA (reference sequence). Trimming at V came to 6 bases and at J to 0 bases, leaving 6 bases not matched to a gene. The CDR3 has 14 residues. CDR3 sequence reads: CSAFSGGSSYEQYF. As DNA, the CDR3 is TGCAGTGCATTCAGCGGGGGGAGCTCCTACGAGCAGTACTTC.

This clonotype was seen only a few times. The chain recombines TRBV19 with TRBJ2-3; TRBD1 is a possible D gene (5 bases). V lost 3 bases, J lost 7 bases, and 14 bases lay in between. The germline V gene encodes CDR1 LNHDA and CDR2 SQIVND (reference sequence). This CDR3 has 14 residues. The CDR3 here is CASSMRWAGYTQYF. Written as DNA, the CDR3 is TGTGCCAGTAGTATGAGATGGGCAGGGTATACGCAGTATTTT.

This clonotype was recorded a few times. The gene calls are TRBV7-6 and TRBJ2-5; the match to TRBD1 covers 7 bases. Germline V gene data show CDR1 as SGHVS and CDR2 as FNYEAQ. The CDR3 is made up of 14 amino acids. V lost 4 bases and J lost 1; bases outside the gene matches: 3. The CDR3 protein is CASSSGQVQETQYF. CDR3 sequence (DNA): TGTGCCAGCAGCTCAGGACAGGTCCAAGAGACCCAGTACTTC.

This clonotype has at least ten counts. In nucleotides, the CDR3 is TGCAGCGTTGAAGGGGGACAGGAGTACACTGAAGCTTTCTTT. Translation: CSVEGGQEYTEAFF. The chain is built from TRBV29-1 and TRBJ1-1; TRBD1 matches at 8 bases. Germline loops: CDR1 SQVTM, CDR2 ANQGSEA. The CDR3 sequence is 14 residues long. Losses at the gene ends were 1 base for V and 3 bases for J; bases not matched to a gene: 4.

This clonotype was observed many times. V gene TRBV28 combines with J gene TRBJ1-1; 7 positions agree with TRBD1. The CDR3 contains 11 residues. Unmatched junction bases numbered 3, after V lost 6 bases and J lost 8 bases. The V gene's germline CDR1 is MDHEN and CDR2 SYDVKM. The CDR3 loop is CASRGTVEAFF. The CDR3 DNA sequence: TGTGCCAGCAGGGGGACAGTAGAAGCTTTCTTT.

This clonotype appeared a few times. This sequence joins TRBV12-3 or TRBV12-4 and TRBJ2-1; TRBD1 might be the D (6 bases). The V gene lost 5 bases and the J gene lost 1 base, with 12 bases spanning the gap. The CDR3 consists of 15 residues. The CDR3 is CASSGGQHSYNEQFF. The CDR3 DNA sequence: TGTGCCAGCAGTGGAGGACAGCATTCCTACAATGAGCAGTTCTTC.

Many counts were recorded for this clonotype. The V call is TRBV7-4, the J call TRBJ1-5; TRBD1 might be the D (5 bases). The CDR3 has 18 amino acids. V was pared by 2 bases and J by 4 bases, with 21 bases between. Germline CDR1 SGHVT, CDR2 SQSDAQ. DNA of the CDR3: TGTGCCAGCAGCTTAAAAGTACCCCCTTCGGCAGGGAATCAGCCCCAGCATTTT. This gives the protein CASSLKVPPSAGNQPQHF.

CDR3 amino acids: CASNPQGYWSPLHF. The CDR3 DNA reads TGTGCCAGCAATCCACAGGGGTATTGGTCACCCCTCCACTTT. The chain carries TRBV28 and TRBJ1-6; 7 nucleotides agree with TRBD1. The CDR3 has 14 amino acids. V shed 7 bases, J shed 10 bases, and the junction held 10 bases outside the gene matches. CDR1 and CDR2 (germline): MDHEN, SYDVKM. Full variable domain (outside the CDR3, taken from reference TRBV28 and TRBJ1-6): DVKVTQSSRYLVKRTGEKVFLECVQDMDHENMFWYRQDPGLGLRLIYFSYDVKMKEKGDIPEGYSVSREKKERFSLILESASTNQTSMYLCASNPQGYWSPLHFGNGTRLTVT.

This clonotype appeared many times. CDR3 nucleotides: TGCAGTGCTAGGATAGGGGAAGTTGCACCCCTCCACTTT. It translates to CSARIGEVAPLHF. The chain recombines TRBV20-1 with TRBJ1-6, with a possible D match to TRBD1 (5 bases). V was clipped by 3 bases and J by 11 bases, with 14 bases between them. The CDR3 length is 13 residues. CDR1 DFQATT and CDR2 SNEGSKA come from the germline V gene (reference sequence).

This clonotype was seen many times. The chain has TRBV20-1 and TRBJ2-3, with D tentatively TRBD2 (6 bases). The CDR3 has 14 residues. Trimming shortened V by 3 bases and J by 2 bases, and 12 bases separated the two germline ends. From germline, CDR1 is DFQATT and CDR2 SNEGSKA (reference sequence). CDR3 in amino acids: CSARLAGITDTQYF. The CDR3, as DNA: TGCAGTGCTAGGCTCGCGGGGATCACAGATACGCAGTATTTT.

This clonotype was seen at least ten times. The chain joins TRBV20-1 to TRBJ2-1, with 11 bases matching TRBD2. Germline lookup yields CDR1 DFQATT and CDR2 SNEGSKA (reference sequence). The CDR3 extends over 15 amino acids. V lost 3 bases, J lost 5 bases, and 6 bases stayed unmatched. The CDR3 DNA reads TGCAGTGCTAGCCGACTAGCGGGGTCGGACAATGAGCAGTTCTTC. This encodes CSASRLAGSDNEQFF.

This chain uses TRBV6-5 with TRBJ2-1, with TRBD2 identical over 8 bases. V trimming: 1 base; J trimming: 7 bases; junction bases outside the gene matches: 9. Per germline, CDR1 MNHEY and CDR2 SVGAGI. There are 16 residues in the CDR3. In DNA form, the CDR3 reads TGTGCCAGCAGTTACTTCCCCGCGGGGGGCCGGAATGAGCAGTTCTTC. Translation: CASSYFPAGGRNEQFF.

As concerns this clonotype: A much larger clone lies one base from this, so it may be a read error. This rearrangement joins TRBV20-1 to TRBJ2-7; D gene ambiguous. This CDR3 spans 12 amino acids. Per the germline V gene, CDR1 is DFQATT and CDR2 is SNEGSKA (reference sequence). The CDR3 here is CCALRQAYEQYF. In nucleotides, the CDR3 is TGCTGTGCTCTTCGTCAAGCCTACGAGCAGTACTTC.

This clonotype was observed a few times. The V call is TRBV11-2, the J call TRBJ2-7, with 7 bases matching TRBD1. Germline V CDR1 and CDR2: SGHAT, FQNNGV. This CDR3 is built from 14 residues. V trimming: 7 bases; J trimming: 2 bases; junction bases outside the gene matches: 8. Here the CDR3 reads CASNHRGPTYEQYF. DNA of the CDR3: TGTGCCAGCAACCACAGGGGTCCCACCTACGAGCAGTACTTC.

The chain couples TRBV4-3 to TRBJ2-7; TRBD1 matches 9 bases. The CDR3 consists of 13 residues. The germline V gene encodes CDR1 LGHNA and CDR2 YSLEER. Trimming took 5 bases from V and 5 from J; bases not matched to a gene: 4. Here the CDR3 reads CASSGDRAHEQYF. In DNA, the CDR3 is TGCGCCAGCAGCGGGGACAGGGCCCACGAGCAGTACTTC.

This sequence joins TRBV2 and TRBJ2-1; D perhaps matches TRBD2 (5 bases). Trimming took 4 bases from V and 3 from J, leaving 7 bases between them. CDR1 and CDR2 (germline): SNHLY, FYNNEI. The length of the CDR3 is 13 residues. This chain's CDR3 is CASSVRDYNEQFF. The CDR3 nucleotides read TGTGCCAGCAGTGTCCGGGACTACAATGAGCAGTTCTTC.

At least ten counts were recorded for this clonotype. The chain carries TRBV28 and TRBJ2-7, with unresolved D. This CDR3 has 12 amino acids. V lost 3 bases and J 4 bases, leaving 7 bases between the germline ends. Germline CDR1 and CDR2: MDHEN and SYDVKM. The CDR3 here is CASSLPKYEQYF. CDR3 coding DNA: TGTGCCAGCAGTTTGCCAAAGTACGAGCAGTACTTC.

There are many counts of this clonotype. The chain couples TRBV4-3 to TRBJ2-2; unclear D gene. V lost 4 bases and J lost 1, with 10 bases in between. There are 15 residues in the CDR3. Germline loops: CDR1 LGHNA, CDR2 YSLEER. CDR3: CASSRDGLNTGELFF. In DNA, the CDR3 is TGCGCCAGCAGCCGAGACGGGTTGAACACCGGGGAGCTGTTTTTT.

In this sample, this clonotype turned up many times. The CDR3 here is CASSMGRGDQAKNIQYF. In nucleotides, the CDR3 is TGTGCCAGTAGTATGGGGAGAGGGGACCAAGCCAAAAACATTCAGTACTTC. The chain joins TRBV19 to TRBJ2-4; D possibly uses TRBD1 or TRBD2 (5 bases each). CDR1 LNHDA and CDR2 SQIVND come from the germline V gene (reference sequence). The CDR3 is 17 amino acids. V was cut by 3 bases and J by 0 bases, with 15 bases left in between. The whole variable domain, filled in from reference TRBV19 and TRBJ2-4, reads DGGITQSPKYLFRKEGQNVTLSCEQNLNHDAMYWYRQDPGQGLRLIYYSQIVNDFQKGDIAEGYSVSREKKESFPLTVTSAQKNPTAFYLCASSMGRGDQAKNIQYFGAGTRLSVL.